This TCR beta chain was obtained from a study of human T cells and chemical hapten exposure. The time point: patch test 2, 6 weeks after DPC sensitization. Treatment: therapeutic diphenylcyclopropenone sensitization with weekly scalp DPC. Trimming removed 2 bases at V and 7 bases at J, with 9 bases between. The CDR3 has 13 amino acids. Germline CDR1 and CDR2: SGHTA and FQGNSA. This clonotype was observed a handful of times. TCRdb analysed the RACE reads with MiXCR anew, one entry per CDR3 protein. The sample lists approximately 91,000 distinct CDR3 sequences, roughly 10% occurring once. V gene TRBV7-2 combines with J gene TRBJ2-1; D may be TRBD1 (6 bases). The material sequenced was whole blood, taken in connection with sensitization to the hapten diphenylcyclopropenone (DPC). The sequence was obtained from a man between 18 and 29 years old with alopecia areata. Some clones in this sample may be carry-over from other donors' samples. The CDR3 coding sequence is TGTGCCAGCAGCTTACCTCAGGGGAATGAGCAGTTCTTC. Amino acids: CASSLPQGNEQFF. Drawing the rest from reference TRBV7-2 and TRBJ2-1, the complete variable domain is GAGVSQSPSNKVTEKGKDVELRCDPISGHTALYWYRQSLGQGLEFLIYFQGNSAPDKSGLPSDRFSAERTGGSVSTLTIQRTQQEDSAVYLCASSLPQGNEQFFGPGTRLTVL.